The T cell receptor (beta chain) under discussion was sequenced for a study of spatial heterogeneity in lung cancer. Background on the study: Fewer alpha-chain than beta-chain sequences were consistently detected.

In this sample, this clonotype is medium-sized (0.01 to 0.1%). Individually, TCR cDNA molecules were each labelled with a unique molecular identifier. MiXCR was run by TCRdb on the 5' RACE reads, yielding one entry per CDR3 protein. This table has about 5,300 distinct CDR3 sequences, over 4% appearing once. Described time point: sample taken at primary tumor resection. The donors, 72 patients with untreated early-stage non-small cell lung cancer, provided the samples. In each case, whole RNA from tumor, nontumor lung or frozen PBMC was sequenced unsorted. J gave up 6 bases and V 5 bases, and 8 bases lay outside the gene matches. The CDR3 loop spans 16 amino acids. Germline CDR1 LGHDT, CDR2 YNNKEL (reference sequence).

The sample was normal lung tissue next to the tumor, taken at surgery. The source is a female donor with early-stage non-small cell lung cancer. V is TRBV3-1 and J is TRBJ2-1; 12 bases line up with TRBD2. CDR3 in DNA: TGTGCCAGCAGCTTCCTCCGGACTAGCGGGATCAATGAGCAGTTCTTC. Protein: CASSFLRTSGINEQFF.